The 20 T cell receptor beta chains given below trace back to one sample, sequenced in a study of cytomegalovirus exposure and HLA in healthy donors. The PCR was carried out with 60 Vbeta primers and 13 Jbeta primers. Repertoires were generated with immunoSEQ multiplex PCR, while TCRdb's copy carries only in-frame clones and drops some. The profile shows 60,000 to 70,000 clones, over 75% of them singletons. Material for sequencing was PBMCs. The origin of the receptors is a woman in her 30s in good health and CMV-seronegative.

This chain connects TRBV6-4 to TRBJ2-3, with TRBD2 matching 7 bases. Germline trimming cut 0 bases from V and 1 base from J; bases unmatched to any gene: 4. From germline, CDR1 is MRHNA and CDR2 SNTAGT. The CDR3 length is 16 residues. For the CDR3, the DNA is TGTGCCAGCAGTGACTCCGAGGGAGGGGGCACAGATACGCAGTATTTT. This codes for CASSDSEGGGTDTQYF.

The chain recombines TRBV30 with TRBJ2-1; 8 positions agree with TRBD2. CDR1 is GTSNPN and CDR2 is SVGIG in the germline V gene (reference sequence). This CDR3 has 14 amino acids. Here the CDR3 DNA reads TGTGCTCTTACAAGCGGGAGCTCCTACAATGAGCAGTTCTTC. Protein: CALTSGSSYNEQFF.

V is TRBV29-1 and J is TRBJ2-1; the D call may be TRBD1 or TRBD2 (5 bases each). Germline lookup yields CDR1 SQVTM and CDR2 ANQGSEA. The CDR3 spans 14 residues. Trimming pared 8 bases from V and 13 bases from J, leaving 27 bases between. As DNA, the CDR3 is TGCAGCTTTGGGGGAGCTAGCTCACCCGACCCACAGTTCTTC. It encodes CSFGGASSPDPQFF.

This chain uses TRBV6-4 with TRBJ1-6; 8 positions agree with TRBD1. The CDR3 has 16 amino acids. J lost 6 bases, V lost 3 bases, and 7 bases had no gene match. Germline CDR1 and CDR2: MRHNA and SNTAGT. The CDR3 loop reads CASSEETGVFNSPLHF. As DNA, the CDR3 is TGTGCCAGCAGTGAGGAGACAGGGGTGTTTAATTCACCCCTCCACTTT.

The V call is TRBV10-3, the J call TRBJ2-1, with D maybe TRBD2 (6 bases). The CDR3 is made up of 15 amino acids. Trimming removed 6 bases at V and 4 bases at J, with 16 bases between. Germline CDR1 is ENHRY and CDR2 is SYGVKD. CDR3 sequence: CAIRGGEVGYNEQFF. In DNA, the CDR3 is TGTGCCATCAGGGGGGGAGAGGTGGGATACAATGAGCAGTTCTTC.

The chain carries TRBV6-5 and TRBJ1-5; a weak D match, TRBD1 (6 bases). In germline, CDR1 is MNHEY, CDR2 SVGAGI. CDR3 length: 15 amino acids. V was clipped by 2 bases and J by 6 bases, with 14 bases between them. CDR3 loop: CASSYDGRGGQPQHF. The CDR3 nucleotides read TGTGCCAGCAGTTACGACGGCAGGGGTGGTCAGCCCCAGCATTTT.

The CDR3 spells CASTPGRGGGETQYF. CDR3 nucleotides: TGTGCCAGCACCCCAGGAAGAGGAGGAGGAGAGACCCAGTACTTC. The chain combines TRBV2 with TRBJ2-5, with a possible D match to TRBD2 (5 bases). The germline CDR1 and CDR2 sequences are SNHLY and FYNNEI. The CDR3 runs 15 residues. Trimming took 7 bases from V and 4 from J, leaving 19 bases between them.

This chain joins TRBV28 and TRBJ2-1; the match to TRBD1 covers 8 bases. Germline V gene sequence: CDR1 MDHEN, CDR2 SYDVKM. Unmatched junction bases numbered 9, after V lost 6 bases and J lost 8 bases. The CDR3 loop spans 14 amino acids. This CDR3 reads CASRLTGVADEQFF. CDR3 nucleotide sequence: TGTGCCAGCAGACTGACAGGGGTTGCGGATGAGCAGTTCTTC.

The chain is built from TRBV4-1 and TRBJ2-5; TRBD1 aligns across 7 bases. Germline trimming cut 3 bases from V and 3 bases from J; bases unmatched to any gene: 7. Germline loops: CDR1 MGHRA, CDR2 YSYEKL. The CDR3 covers 15 residues. The CDR3 nucleotides are TGCGCCAGCAGCCACCCCGGGACAGCGAAAGAGACCCAGTACTTC. It codes for CASSHPGTAKETQYF.

The CDR3 here is CASSLEPGREAFF. The CDR3 bases are TGTGCCAGCAGCTTAGAACCAGGGCGTGAAGCTTTCTTT. V gene TRBV7-2 combines with J gene TRBJ1-1; maybe TRBD1 (5 bases). The CDR3 is 13 amino acids. The ends were cut back, 1 base at V and 7 bases at J, with 10 bases in the middle. Germline-derived CDR1 and CDR2 are SGHTA and FQGNSA. The full variable domain, its missing parts supplied by reference TRBV7-2 and TRBJ1-1, is GAGVSQSPSNKVTEKGKDVELRCDPISGHTALYWYRQSLGQGLEFLIYFQGNSAPDKSGLPSDRFSAERTGGSVSTLTIQRTQQEDSAVYLCASSLEPGREAFFGQGTRLTVV.

The V gene is TRBV2, the J gene TRBJ2-3, with D possibly being TRBD1 (6 bases). The CDR3 covers 16 residues. V dropped 6 bases and J dropped 4 bases, with 20 bases sitting between them. Per germline, CDR1 SNHLY and CDR2 FYNNEI. This CDR3 is CASRVTGGPGADTQYF. The CDR3 nucleotides read TGTGCCAGCAGGGTGACAGGAGGTCCCGGGGCAGATACGCAGTATTTT.

CDR3 amino acids: CASSLDVGYEQYF. The CDR3 bases are TGCGCCAGCAGCTTGGATGTCGGGTACGAGCAGTACTTC. The gene calls are TRBV5-1 and TRBJ2-7, with D hard to call. Trimming stripped 0 bases from V and 4 bases from J, with 8 bases between. The CDR3 consists of 13 residues. CDR1 and CDR2 (germline): SGHRS, YFSETQ.

This chain links TRBV29-1 with TRBJ2-7; 10 bases match TRBD1. The germline V gene encodes CDR1 SQVTM and CDR2 ANQGSEA. The CDR3 totals 13 residues. DNA of the CDR3: TGCAGTGGCACGGGACAGGGGTCCTACGAGCAGTACTTC. Translating gives CSGTGQGSYEQYF.

This clone was found once. This CDR3 is CASSPPGTASGEQYF. The CDR3 nucleotides are TGTGCCAGCAGCCCTCCCGGGACGGCGAGCGGGGAGCAGTACTTC. This chain joins TRBV11-3 and TRBJ2-7; possibly TRBD2 for D (6 bases). V gave up 5 bases and J gave up 7 bases, with 21 bases separating them. Germline CDR1 is SGHNT and CDR2 is YENEEA. The CDR3 totals 15 residues.

This sequence joins TRBV30 and TRBJ1-2; maybe TRBD1 (5 bases). Germline assignment: CDR1 GTSNPN and CDR2 SVGIG (reference sequence). This CDR3 has 12 amino acids. The V end was cut by 5 bases, the J end by 2 bases, with 9 bases between. CDR3 amino acids: CAWGASNYGYTF. The CDR3 DNA sequence: TGTGCCTGGGGGGCGTCCAACTATGGCTACACCTTC.

In this sample, this clone turned up a few times. V gene TRBV19 combines with J gene TRBJ2-2; no reliable D call. V was pared by 3 bases and J by 7 bases, with 9 bases between. The CDR3 sequence is 13 residues long. Germline-derived CDR1 and CDR2 are LNHDA and SQIVND (reference sequence). The CDR3 DNA reads TGTGCCAGTAGTATCCTGGGCAACGGGGAGCTGTTTTTT. As protein: CASSILGNGELFF.

This chain connects TRBV2 to TRBJ1-6; 7 nucleotides agree with TRBD1. CDR1 is SNHLY and CDR2 is FYNNEI in the germline V gene. This CDR3 has 16 amino acids. With V trimmed by 4 bases and J by 7 bases, 10 bases remained unmatched. The CDR3 sequence is CASSGTRDRINSPLHF. The CDR3 region has the DNA TGTGCCAGCAGTGGCACCCGGGACAGAATAAATTCACCCCTCCACTTT. Full variable domain (missing parts from reference TRBV2 and TRBJ1-6): EPEVTQTPSHQVTQMGQEVILRCVPISNHLYFYWYRQILGQKVEFLVSFYNNEISEKSEIFDDQFSVERPDGSNFTLKIRSTKLEDSAMYFCASSGTRDRINSPLHFGNGTRLTVT.

The gene calls are TRBV11-1 and TRBJ1-1; unclear D gene. Trimming shortened V by 5 bases and J by 4 bases, and 14 bases separated the two germline ends. CDR1 is SGHAT and CDR2 is FQDESV in the germline V gene (reference sequence). CDR3 length equals 14 residues. CDR3 in amino acids: CASSPGSVATEAFF. DNA of the CDR3: TGTGCCAGCAGCCCGGGATCGGTCGCCACTGAAGCTTTCTTT.

The rearrangement uses TRBV7-8 and TRBJ1-2, with no clear D. The CDR3 length is 14 residues. Germline V gene sequence: CDR1 SGHVS, CDR2 FQNEAQ. V was shortened by 5 bases and J by 5 bases, with 15 bases between the two germline ends. The CDR3: CASSPSGEWYGYTF. In nucleotides, the CDR3 is TGTGCCAGCAGCCCAAGCGGAGAGTGGTATGGCTACACCTTC.

This chain links TRBV6-5 with TRBJ2-3, with TRBD2 matching 8 bases. Germline V lookup: CDR1 MNHEY, CDR2 SVGAGI. V dropped 2 bases and J dropped 3; count of bases not matched to a gene: 4. There are 15 residues in the CDR3. CDR3 loop: CASSYLGRGTDTQYF. For the CDR3, the DNA is TGTGCCAGCAGTTACCTCGGGAGGGGGACAGATACGCAGTATTTT.